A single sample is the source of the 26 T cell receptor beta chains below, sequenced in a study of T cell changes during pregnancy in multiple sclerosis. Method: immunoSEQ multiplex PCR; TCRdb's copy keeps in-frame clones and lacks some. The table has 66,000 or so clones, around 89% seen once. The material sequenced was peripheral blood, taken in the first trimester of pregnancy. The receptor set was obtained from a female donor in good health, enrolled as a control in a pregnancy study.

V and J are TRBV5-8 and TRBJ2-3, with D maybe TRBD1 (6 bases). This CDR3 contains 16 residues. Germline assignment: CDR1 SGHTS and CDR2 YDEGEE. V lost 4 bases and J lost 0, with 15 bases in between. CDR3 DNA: TGTGCCAGCAGCCCGGGACATGCAACTAGCACAGATACGCAGTATTTT. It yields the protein CASSPGHATSTDTQYF.

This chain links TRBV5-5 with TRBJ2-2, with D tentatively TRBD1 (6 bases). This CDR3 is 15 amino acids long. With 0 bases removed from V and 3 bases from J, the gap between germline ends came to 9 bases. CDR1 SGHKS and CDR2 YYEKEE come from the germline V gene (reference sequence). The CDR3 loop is CASSLGGPDTGELFF. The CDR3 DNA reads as TGTGCCAGCAGCTTGGGGGGGCCCGACACCGGGGAGCTGTTTTTT. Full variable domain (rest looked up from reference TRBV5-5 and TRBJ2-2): DAGVTQSPTHLIKTRGQQVTLRCSPISGHKSVSWYQQVLGQGPQFIFQYYEKEERGRGNFPDRFSARQFPNYSSELNVNALLLGDSALYLCASSLGGPDTGELFFGEGSRLTVL.

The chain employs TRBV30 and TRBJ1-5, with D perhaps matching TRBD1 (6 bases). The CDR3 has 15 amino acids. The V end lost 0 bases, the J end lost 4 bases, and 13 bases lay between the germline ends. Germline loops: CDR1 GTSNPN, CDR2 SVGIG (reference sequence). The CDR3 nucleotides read TGTGCCTGGAGTGTATTAGGGGACACAAATCAGCCCCAGCATTTT. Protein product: CAWSVLGDTNQPQHF.

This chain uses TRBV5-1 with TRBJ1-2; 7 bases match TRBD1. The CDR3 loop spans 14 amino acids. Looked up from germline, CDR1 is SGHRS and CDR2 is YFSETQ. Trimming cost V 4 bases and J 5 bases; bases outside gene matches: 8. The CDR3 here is CASSPQGVEYGYTF. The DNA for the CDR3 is TGCGCCAGCAGCCCGCAGGGGGTGGAGTATGGCTACACCTTC.

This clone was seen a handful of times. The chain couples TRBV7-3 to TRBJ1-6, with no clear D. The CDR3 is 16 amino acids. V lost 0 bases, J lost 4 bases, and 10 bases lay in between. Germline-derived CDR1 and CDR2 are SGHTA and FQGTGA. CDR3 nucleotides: TGTGCCAGCAGCTTAACCGGAGGACGGTATAATTCACCCCTCCACTTT. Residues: CASSLTGGRYNSPLHF.

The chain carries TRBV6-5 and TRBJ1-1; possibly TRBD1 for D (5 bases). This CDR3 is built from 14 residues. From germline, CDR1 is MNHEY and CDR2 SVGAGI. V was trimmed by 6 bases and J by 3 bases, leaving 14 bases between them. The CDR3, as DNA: TGTGCCAGCAGCCGGGGGGACGAATACACTGAAGCTTTCTTT. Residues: CASSRGDEYTEAFF.

The CDR3 coding sequence is TGTGCCACCTCATCCCTCGGGGGGACTGAAGCTTTCTTT. Translated, it gives CATSSLGGTEAFF. The genes are TRBV19 and TRBJ1-1; possibly TRBD1 for D (5 bases). This CDR3 has 13 amino acids. The V gene lost 10 bases and the J gene lost 5 bases, with 17 bases spanning the gap. CDR1 and CDR2 from the germline V gene are LNHDA and SQIVND (reference sequence).

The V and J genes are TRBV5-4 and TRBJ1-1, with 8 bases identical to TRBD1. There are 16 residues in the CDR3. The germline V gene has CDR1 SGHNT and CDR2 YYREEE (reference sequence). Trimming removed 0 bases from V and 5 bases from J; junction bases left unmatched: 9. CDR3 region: CASSLDVRTGRTEAFF. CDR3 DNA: TGTGCCAGCAGCTTGGATGTCAGGACAGGGAGAACTGAAGCTTTCTTT.

CDR3 region: CASSQSEGKIPGCNQPQHF. Written as DNA, the CDR3 is TGCGCCAGCAGTCAATCGGAGGGTAAGATTCCGGGCTGCAATCAGCCCCAGCATTTT. V gene TRBV23-1 combines with J gene TRBJ1-5; D uncertain. TRBV23-1 is known as an ORF, though its function is uncertain. The CDR3 loop spans 19 amino acids. Trimming took 0 bases from V and 2 from J, leaving 20 bases between them.

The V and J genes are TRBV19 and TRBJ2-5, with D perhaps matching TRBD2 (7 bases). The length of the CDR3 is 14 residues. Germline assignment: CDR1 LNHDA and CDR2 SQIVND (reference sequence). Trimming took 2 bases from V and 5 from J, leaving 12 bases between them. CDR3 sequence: CASSIRGGHETQYF. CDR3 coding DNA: TGTGCCAGTAGTATAAGGGGGGGGCATGAGACCCAGTACTTC.

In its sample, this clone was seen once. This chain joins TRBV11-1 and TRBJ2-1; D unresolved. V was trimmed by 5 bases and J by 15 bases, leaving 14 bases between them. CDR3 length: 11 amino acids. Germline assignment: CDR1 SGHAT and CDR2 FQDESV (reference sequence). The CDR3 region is CASSAQSAAFF. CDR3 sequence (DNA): TGTGCCAGCAGCGCTCAAAGCGCGGCGTTCTTC.

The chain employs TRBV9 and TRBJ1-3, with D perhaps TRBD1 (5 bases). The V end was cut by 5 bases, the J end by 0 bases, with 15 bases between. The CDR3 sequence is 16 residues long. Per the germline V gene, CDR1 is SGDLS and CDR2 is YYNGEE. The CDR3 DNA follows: TGTGCCAGCAGTCAAGGGACTTACCACTCTGGAAACACCATATATTTT. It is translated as CASSQGTYHSGNTIYF. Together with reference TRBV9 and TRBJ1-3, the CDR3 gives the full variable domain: DSGVTQTPKHLITATGQRVTLRCSPRSGDLSVYWYQQSLDQGLQFLIQYYNGEERAKGNILERFSAQQFPDLHSELNLSSLELGDSALYFCASSQGTYHSGNTIYFGEGSWLTVV.

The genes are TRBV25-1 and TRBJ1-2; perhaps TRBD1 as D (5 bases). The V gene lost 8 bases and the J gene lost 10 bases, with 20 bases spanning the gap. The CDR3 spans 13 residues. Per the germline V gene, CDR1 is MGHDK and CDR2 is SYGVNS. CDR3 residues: CASGLGGGYAYTF. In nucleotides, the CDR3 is TGTGCCAGCGGGCTCGGGGGAGGGTACGCCTACACCTTC.

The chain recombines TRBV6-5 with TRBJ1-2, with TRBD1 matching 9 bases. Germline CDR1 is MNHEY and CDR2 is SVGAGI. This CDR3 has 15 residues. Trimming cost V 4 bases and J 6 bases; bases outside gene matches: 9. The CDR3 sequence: CASSSQTTGGNGYTF. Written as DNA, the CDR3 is TGTGCCAGCAGTTCCCAAACGACAGGGGGGAATGGCTACACCTTC.

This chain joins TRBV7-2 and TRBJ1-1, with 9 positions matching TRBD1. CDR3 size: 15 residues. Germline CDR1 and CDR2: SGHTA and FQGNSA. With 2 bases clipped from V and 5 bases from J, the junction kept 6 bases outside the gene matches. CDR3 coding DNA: TGTGCCAGCAGCTTACCACAGGGGGCGAGGACTGAAGCTTTCTTT. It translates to CASSLPQGARTEAFF.

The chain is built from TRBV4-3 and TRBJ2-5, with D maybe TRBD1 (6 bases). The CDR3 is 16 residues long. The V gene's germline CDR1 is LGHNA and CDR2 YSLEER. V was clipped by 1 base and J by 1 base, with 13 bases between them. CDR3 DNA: TGCGCCAGCAGCCAAGTGATGTCAGGGGCCCAAGAGACCCAGTACTTC. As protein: CASSQVMSGAQETQYF.

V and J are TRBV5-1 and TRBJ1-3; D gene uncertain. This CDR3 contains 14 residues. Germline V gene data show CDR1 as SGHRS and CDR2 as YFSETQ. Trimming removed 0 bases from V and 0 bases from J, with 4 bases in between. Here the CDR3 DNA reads TGCGCCAGCAGCTTGGCCCTCTCTGGAAACACCATATATTTT. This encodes CASSLALSGNTIYF.

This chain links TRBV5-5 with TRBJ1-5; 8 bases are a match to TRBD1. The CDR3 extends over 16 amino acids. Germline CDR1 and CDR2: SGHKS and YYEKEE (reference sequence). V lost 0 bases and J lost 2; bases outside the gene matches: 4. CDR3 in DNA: TGTGCCAGCAGCTTGGGGGACAGGATTGGCAATCAGCCCCAGCATTTT. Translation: CASSLGDRIGNQPQHF.

For the CDR3, the DNA is TGTGCCAGCAGTGATTCTCCAGGGGGATTAGAGACCCAGTACTTC. Amino acid sequence: CASSDSPGGLETQYF. The chain combines TRBV6-1 with TRBJ2-5, with 7 bases matching TRBD1. This CDR3 comprises 15 residues. The ends lost 3 bases at V and 4 bases at J; junction bases unmatched: 8. CDR1 is MNHNS, CDR2 SASEGT, per germline.

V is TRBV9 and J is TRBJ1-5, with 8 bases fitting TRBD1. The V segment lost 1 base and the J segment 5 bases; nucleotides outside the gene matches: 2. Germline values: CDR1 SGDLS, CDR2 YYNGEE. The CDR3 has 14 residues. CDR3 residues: CASSVSQGDQPQHF. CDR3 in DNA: TGTGCCAGCAGCGTATCACAGGGGGATCAGCCCCAGCATTTT. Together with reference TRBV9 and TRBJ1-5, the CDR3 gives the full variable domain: DSGVTQTPKHLITATGQRVTLRCSPRSGDLSVYWYQQSLDQGLQFLIQYYNGEERAKGNILERFSAQQFPDLHSELNLSSLELGDSALYFCASSVSQGDQPQHFGDGTRLSIL.

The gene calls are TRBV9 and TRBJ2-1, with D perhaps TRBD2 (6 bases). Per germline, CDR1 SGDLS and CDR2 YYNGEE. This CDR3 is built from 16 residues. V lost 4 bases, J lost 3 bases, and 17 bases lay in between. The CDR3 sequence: CASSQTGDGFYNEQFF. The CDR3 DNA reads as TGTGCCAGCAGCCAAACGGGGGACGGGTTCTACAATGAGCAGTTCTTC. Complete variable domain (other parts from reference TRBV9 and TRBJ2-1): DSGVTQTPKHLITATGQRVTLRCSPRSGDLSVYWYQQSLDQGLQFLIQYYNGEERAKGNILERFSAQQFPDLHSELNLSSLELGDSALYFCASSQTGDGFYNEQFFGPGTRLTVL.

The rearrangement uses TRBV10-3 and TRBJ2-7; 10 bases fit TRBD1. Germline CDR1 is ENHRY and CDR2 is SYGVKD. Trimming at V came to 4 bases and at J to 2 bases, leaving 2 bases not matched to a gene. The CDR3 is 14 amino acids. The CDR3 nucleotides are TGTGCCATCAGTGGCGGGACAGGGGCCTACGAGCAGTACTTC. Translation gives CAISGGTGAYEQYF.

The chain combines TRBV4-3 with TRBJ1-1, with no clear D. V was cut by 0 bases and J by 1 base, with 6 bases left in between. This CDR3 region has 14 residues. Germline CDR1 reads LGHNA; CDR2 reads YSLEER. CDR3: CASSQERRNTEAFF. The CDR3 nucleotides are TGCGCCAGCAGCCAAGAGCGGCGGAACACTGAAGCTTTCTTT.

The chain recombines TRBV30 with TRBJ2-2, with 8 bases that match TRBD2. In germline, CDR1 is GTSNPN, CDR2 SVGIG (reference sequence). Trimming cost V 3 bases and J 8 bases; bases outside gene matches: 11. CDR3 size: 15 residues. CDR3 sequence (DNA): TGTGCCTGGAGGAGAGCGGGGGCCAAAGGTGGGGAGCTGTTTTTT. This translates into CAWRRAGAKGGELFF.

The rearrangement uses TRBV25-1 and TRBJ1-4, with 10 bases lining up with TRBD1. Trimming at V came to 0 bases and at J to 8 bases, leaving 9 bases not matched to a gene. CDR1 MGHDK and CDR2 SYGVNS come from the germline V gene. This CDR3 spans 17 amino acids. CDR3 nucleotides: TGTGCCAGCAGTGAATATGGTGGGACAGGGGCCGGAGAAAAACTGTTTTTT. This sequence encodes CASSEYGGTGAGEKLFF.

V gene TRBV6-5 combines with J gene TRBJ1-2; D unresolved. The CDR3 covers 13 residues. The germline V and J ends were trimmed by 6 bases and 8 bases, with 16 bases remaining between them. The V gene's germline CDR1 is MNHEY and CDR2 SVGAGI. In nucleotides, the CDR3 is TGTGCCAGCAGATACACGGGTAGCAGCGGCTACACCTTC. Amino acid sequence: CASRYTGSSGYTF.